Described below is a single T cell receptor beta chain sequence and its context. This clone was seen a single time. No cognate antigen has been identified for it. Gene labels and germline sequences for this entry follow the mouse. The sample originates from a study of tissue T cells after allogeneic stem cell transplantation (dated 2022 in TCRdb). As for the study more broadly: The study profiled TCR beta repertoires in many tissues obtained from research autopsies of patients with and without GVHD, and also in mouse models of GVHD. The human arm was a prospective observational study without blinding or randomization.

The time point label, as the study defines it: mouse harvest day 14 after allogeneic transplant. Mouse grafts consisting of 10^7 T-cell-depleted bone marrow cells combined with 10^6 splenic CD5+ T cells were administered by tail vein injection. A major MHC-mismatch B6 (H2b) into BALB/c (H2d) model was used to model mouse GVHD, and tissues were profiled at day 7 or 14. On day 7 or 14 post-transplant, mouse tissues and retro-orbital blood were harvested with separate sterile tools for each animal, and livers were flushed beforehand. Before genomic DNA isolation with the DNeasy Blood & Tissue Kit, mouse tissues were minced with razor blades in buffered saline. The library relied on the immunoSEQ multiplex PCR assay. TCRbeta CDR3 sequencing was done by Adaptive Biotechnologies at survey depth, reporting CDR3 sequences, V/J genes, productive frequency and template counts. Amplification of TCR beta CDR3 regions started from genomic DNA instead of RNA. The original methods were these. Jensen-Shannon divergence was used to quantify pairwise repertoire overlap between tissues, with a value of 1 indicating complete divergence and a value of 0 indicating identical repertoires. Based on pairwise JSD values, tissues were grouped by single-linkage agglomerative hierarchical clustering, and the results were shown as dendrograms. GLIPH2 was run on all patient samples with simulation_depth 1000, kmer_min_depth 3 and cdr3_length_cutoff 8, and groups with more than two unique CDR3s were retained. A standardized tissue-overlap score was calculated by extrapolating Jaccard GLIPH-group overlap across patients to a standard repertoire size of 1000 clones. Linear mixed-effect models, with tissue included as a fixed effect and individual included as a random effect, were used to assess associations of diversity with clinical or experimental variables. The clones in this table, taken by TCRdb from immuneACCESS, are in-frame only. Not every clone is retained; where verified, under half of the shortfall comes from an unresolved V gene, and the cause of the rest is unknown. D and trimming come from the DNA, and the V and J calls and clone size come from that table. The sample records several thousand clones, about 50% of which are singletons. The top ten clones comprise 15% to 20% of the sample.

Paper-wide results and their limitations: In both patients and mice, only a limited portion of the TCR repertoire detected in tissues was captured by blood and spleen T cells. Only a few T cell clones appeared in more than one patient, yet motif-based clustering showed tissue-specific repertoire signatures that were shared between patients. The study did not determine which tissue TCRs were alloreactive or antigen-specific, and some clones might have been persisting host cells. A small and clinically heterogeneous patient cohort was studied, and sampling depth was acknowledged as a limitation. Within patients, how anatomically similar tissues were was a major factor shaping TCR repertoire composition, regardless of disease or transplant status.

Sequencing was performed on gut tissue. This TCR was recovered from a female BALB/c mouse given C57BL/6 T cells with graft-versus-host disease after an allogeneic hematopoietic cell transplant.

For the CDR3, the sequence is CASSLATGTNERLFF. CDR3 DNA (partial): TGTGCCAGCAGTCTCGCGACAGGGACCAACGAAAGATTATTT. In this chain, TRBV26 is recombined with TRBJ1-4; 7 bases in the middle match TRBD1. The read gets to within 1 residue of the CDR3 end, and the germline J gene fills in the rest. For CDR1 and CDR2, the germline V gene (reference sequence) lists KGHPV and FQNQEV. V is pruned by 3 bases and J by 3 bases, leaving 4 bases of the junction without a gene match. The CDR3 holds 15 amino acids from the cysteine to the phenylalanine. Sequencing covers 42 bases of the CDR3, shown here with the frame starting at base 1.